The next 32 T cell receptor gamma chains were all read from a single sample in a study of intestinal T cells in coeliac disease. TRG repertoires were amplified with LymphoTrack primers from around 0.2 ug of biopsy DNA. TCRdb re-called the multiplex PCR reads via CATT. The data show fewer than 800 gamma-chain clones, around 50% seen once. For each case, the template was genomic DNA from ten roughly 4.7-µm formalin-fixed paraffin-embedded scrolls. The sequenced material came from a duodenal biopsy. The receptors come from a human donor with celiac disease.

In this sample, this clone turned up a few times. With a much larger clone just one base away, this may be a read error. The same CDR3 arises from other DNA sequences in this sample as well. This chain joins TRGV10 and TRGJP1. TRGV10 qualifies as an ORF whose function is uncertain. The length of the CDR3 is 14 residues. CDR3 nucleotides: TGTGCTGCGTGGGATTACCCCACTGGCTGGTTCAAGATATTT. Amino acids: CAAWDYPTGWFKIF.

V and J are TRGV9 and TRGJ1 or TRGJ2. CDR1 is GITISATS and CDR2 is ISYDGTV in the germline V gene (reference sequence). CDR3 length: 12 amino acids. Trimming at V came to 1 base and at J to 8 bases, leaving 5 bases not matched to a gene. The DNA of the CDR3 is TGTGCCTTGTGGGAGGTTAGGCATAAGAAACTCTTT. Translating gives CALWEVRHKKLF.

The rearrangement links TRGV3 to TRGJP1. V dropped 5 bases and J dropped 3; count of bases not matched to a gene: 15. CDR1 and CDR2 (germline): VTNTFY, YDVSTARD (reference sequence). There are 17 residues in the CDR3. The CDR3 DNA follows: TGTGCCACCTGGGCCTGGTCTGCAGGGCCCACTGGTTGGTTCAAGATATTT. Residues: CATWAWSAGPTGWFKIF.

J is TRGJ1 or TRGJ2 and V is TRGV5. After removal of 0 bases from V and 7 bases from J, the junction contained 9 bases not matched to a gene. The germline CDR1 and CDR2 sequences are VINAFY and YDVSNSKD. The CDR3 is 14 residues long. The CDR3 reads CATWDRLEVYKKLF. The CDR3 nucleotides read TGTGCCACCTGGGACAGGCTAGAAGTATATAAGAAACTCTTT.

This sequence joins TRGV3 and TRGJ1 or TRGJ2. J was trimmed by 7 bases and V by 8 bases; bases with no gene match: 8. The CDR3 is 11 residues long. The germline V gene encodes CDR1 VTNTFY and CDR2 YDVSTARD (reference sequence). CDR3 bases: TGTGCCACCTTGTTGTTATATAAGAAACTCTTT. It specifies CATLLLYKKLF.

This clone was recorded a few times. The DNA for the CDR3 is TGTGCTGCGTGGGATCCCCATACCACTGGTTGGTTCAAGATATTT. Protein sequence: CAAWDPHTTGWFKIF. The chain couples TRGV10 to TRGJP1. TRGV10 is an open reading frame whose function is uncertain. The CDR3 length is 15 residues. The junction had 7 bases not matched to a gene; V was cut back by 8 bases and J by 0 bases.

With respect to this clone: A far larger clone lies a single base away; this is likely a read error. In the same sample, other DNA sequences code for this CDR3. The chain combines TRGV11 with TRGJ1 or TRGJ2. TRGV11 has ORF status, its function being uncertain. The CDR3 is made up of 10 amino acids. The CDR3 nucleotides are TGCGCCTGGCATATTCAACCGAAACTCTTT. It translates to CAWHIQPKLF.

This clone was detected a few times. Its ends do not fully match the called genes, so a read error is possible. This chain joins TRGV2 and TRGJ1 or TRGJ2. This CDR3 has 11 amino acids. Germline V gives CDR1 EGSNGY, CDR2 YDSYNSKV. The CDR3 DNA sequence: TGTGCCACCTGGGACGGCCATAAGAAACTCTTC. Translation gives CATWDGHKKLF.

A remark on this clone: Given a far larger clone just one base away, this is likely a sequencing read error. Other DNA sequences in the sample encode the same CDR3. The gene calls are TRGV8 and TRGJP1. This CDR3 comprises 12 residues. Germline V gene data show CDR1 as VENAVY and CDR2 as YDSYNSRV. Trimming cost V 6 bases and J 6 bases; bases outside gene matches: 4. This chain's CDR3 is CATWLSGWFKIF. DNA of the CDR3: TGTGCCACCTGGCTATCTGGTTGGTTCAAGATATTT.

This clone is labeled large. The V gene is TRGV3, the J gene TRGJ1 or TRGJ2. The V segment lost 3 bases and the J segment 0 bases; nucleotides outside the gene matches: 2. The germline V gene encodes CDR1 VTNTFY and CDR2 YDVSTARD (reference sequence). The CDR3 runs 13 residues. This chain's CDR3 is CATWDGNYYKKLF. The CDR3 DNA is TGTGCCACCTGGGACGGGAATTATTATAAGAAACTCTTT.

This clone was observed a handful of times. TCRdb's protein for this DNA is that of a much larger clone and differs from the translation at residue 19, likely a read error; the protein shown is the DNA translation. The genes are TRGV10 and TRGJP1. The J call may be in error: the DNA end matches TRGJP better. TRGV10 is given ORF status, its function remaining uncertain. The CDR3 has 20 amino acids. Here the CDR3 reads CAAWDFEGYWSEDTGWFKVF. The CDR3 coding sequence is TGTGCTGCGTGGGATTTTGAGGGGTATTGGAGCGAGGACACTGGTTGGTTCAAGGTATTT.

V usage is TRGV9 and J usage is TRGJP1. The CDR3 covers 12 residues. Germline values: CDR1 GITISATS, CDR2 ISYDGTV (reference sequence). The trim removed 6 bases at V and 11 bases at J, leaving 9 bases unmatched. CDR3 bases: TGTGCCTTGTGGTTCTCAGTGTGGTTCAAGATATTT. It encodes CALWFSVWFKIF.

The chain combines TRGV3 with TRGJP2. Trimming at V came to 2 bases and at J to 10 bases, leaving 19 bases not matched to a gene. The CDR3 consists of 17 residues. Looked up from germline, CDR1 is VTNTFY and CDR2 is YDVSTARD (reference sequence). The CDR3 DNA is TGTGCCACCTGGGACATGGCCGATTTGGTAGTGATTTGGATCAAGACGTTT. Translating it yields CATWDMADLVVIWIKTF.

The V and J genes are TRGV8 and TRGJP1. CDR3 length: 13 amino acids. Trimming cost V 11 bases and J 8 bases; bases outside gene matches: 14. Per germline, CDR1 VENAVY and CDR2 YDSYNSRV. The CDR3 loop is CASLGRWGWFKIF. CDR3 bases: TGTGCCAGCCTGGGTCGTTGGGGTTGGTTCAAGATATTT.

This clone was observed a handful of times. This chain joins TRGV10 and TRGJP1. TRGV10 is noted as an ORF with a role that remains uncertain. V was clipped by 12 bases and J by 7 bases; unmatched bases: 6. The CDR3 has 11 amino acids. CDR3 sequence reads: CAAALGWFKIF. The DNA of the CDR3 is TGTGCTGCAGCACTTGGTTGGTTCAAGATATTT.

This clone ranks as large. The chain is built from TRGV5 and TRGJ1 or TRGJ2. Trimming took 1 base from V and 3 from J; bases not matched to a gene: 6. The V gene's germline CDR1 is VINAFY and CDR2 YDVSNSKD. CDR3 length: 14 amino acids. CDR3 nucleotide sequence: TGTGCCACCTGGGACAGTCCACCTTATTATAAGAAACTCTTT. This gives the protein CATWDSPPYYKKLF.

The table lists this clone with a few counts. This may be a read error, as it is one base from a much larger clone. Other DNA sequences within the sample encode an identical CDR3. In DNA, the CDR3 is TGCGCTGCGCCTGGTTGGTTCAAGATATTT. Amino acids: CAAPGWFKIF. This sequence joins TRGV10 and TRGJP1. TRGV10 is an open reading frame, and its role is uncertain. This CDR3 has 10 amino acids.

This chain uses TRGV4 with TRGJ1 or TRGJ2. Germline CDR1 EGSTGY, CDR2 YDSYTSSV. The V segment lost 12 bases and the J segment 3 bases; nucleotides outside the gene matches: 5. This CDR3 contains 10 residues. CDR3 bases: TGTGCCGGAGGTTATTATAAGAAACTCTTT. Protein sequence: CAGGYYKKLF.

This clone was recorded only once. The J gene is TRGJ1 or TRGJ2, the V gene TRGV4. The CDR3 covers 12 residues. J lost 9 bases, V lost 3 bases, and 8 bases had no gene match. Germline CDR1 is EGSTGY and CDR2 is YDSYTSSV. CDR3 region: CATWDFITKKLF. The CDR3 coding sequence is TGTGCCACCTGGGATTTTATTACTAAGAAACTCTTT.

The chain is built from TRGV2 and TRGJP1. Germline V CDR1 and CDR2: EGSNGY, YDSYNSKV. Germline trimming cut 5 bases from V and 13 bases from J; bases unmatched to any gene: 13. This CDR3 contains 13 residues. The CDR3 DNA reads as TGTGCCACCTGGGGGGGGTACTGGTTGTTCAAGATATTT. It specifies CATWGGYWLFKIF.

The chain carries TRGV4 and TRGJ1 or TRGJ2. Trimming removed 6 bases from V and 5 bases from J; junction bases left unmatched: 10. Germline assignment: CDR1 EGSTGY and CDR2 YDSYTSSV. CDR3 length equals 13 residues. The CDR3 region has the DNA TGTGCCACCTGGACTACCGTGAATTATAAGAAACTCTTT. Amino acids: CATWTTVNYKKLF.

By proportion, this clone is large (0.1 to 1%). The chain couples TRGV3 to TRGJ1 or TRGJ2. Germline V gene lookup returns CDR1 VTNTFY and CDR2 YDVSTARD (reference sequence). The CDR3 loop spans 11 amino acids. V shed 0 bases, J shed 12 bases, and the junction held 5 bases outside the gene matches. CDR3 region: CATWDRHGKLF. The CDR3 DNA is TGTGCCACCTGGGACAGGCACGGGAAACTCTTT.

About this clone itself: A read error may account for a junction end that differs from germline. The chain combines TRGV3 with TRGJ1 or TRGJ2. The CDR3 is 16 amino acids. Germline V gene sequence: CDR1 VTNTFY, CDR2 YDVSTARD (reference sequence). The CDR3: CATWDRPVEITYKKLF. For the CDR3, the DNA is TGTGCCACCTGGGACAGGCCGGTGGAAATTACTTATAAGAAGCTCTTT.

The chain is built from TRGV11 and TRGJP2. TRGV11 qualifies as an ORF whose function is uncertain. The ends lost 6 bases at V and 3 bases at J; junction bases unmatched: 4. CDR3 length: 14 residues. CDR3 in amino acids: CACWIERSDWIKTF. DNA for the CDR3: TGTGCCTGCTGGATTGAACGTAGTGATTGGATCAAGACGTTT.

The rearrangement uses TRGV2 and TRGJ1 or TRGJ2. The CDR3 sequence is 11 residues long. Germline V gene sequence: CDR1 EGSNGY, CDR2 YDSYNSKV. The CDR3 here is CAPGTFSRKLF. The DNA of the CDR3 is TGTGCACCTGGGACGTTTTCGCGGAAACTCTTT.

The V call is TRGV10, the J call TRGJ1 or TRGJ2. TRGV10 is an open reading frame whose function is uncertain. Germline trimming cut 8 bases from V and 3 bases from J; bases unmatched to any gene: 11. This CDR3 is 14 amino acids long. As DNA, the CDR3 is TGTGCTGCGTGGATTAATGGGGGTTATTATAAGAAACTCTTT. It is translated as CAAWINGGYYKKLF.

This clone has only a few counts. V gene TRGV3 combines with J gene TRGJ1 or TRGJ2. The CDR3 covers 13 residues. CDR1 and CDR2 from the germline V gene are VTNTFY and YDVSTARD (reference sequence). V shed 2 bases and J 8 bases; nucleotides not matched to a gene: 9. The CDR3 bases are TGTGCCACCTGGGACATGGCCTCGGATAAGAAACTCTTT. It specifies CATWDMASDKKLF.

This clone was observed a few times. The V call is TRGV8, the J call TRGJP2. Germline V gives CDR1 VENAVY, CDR2 YDSYNSRV. Losses at the gene ends were 5 bases for V and 1 base for J; bases not matched to a gene: 4. The CDR3 extends over 14 amino acids. CDR3 residues: CATWAFSSDWIKTF. The CDR3 DNA sequence: TGTGCCACCTGGGCCTTTAGTAGTGATTGGATCAAGACGTTT.

This clone turned up a few times. The genes are TRGV8 and TRGJP1. J lost 7 bases, V lost 1 base, and 6 bases had no gene match. The CDR3 contains 14 residues. CDR1 VENAVY and CDR2 YDSYNSRV come from the germline V gene. CDR3 in amino acids: CATWDSRHGWFKIF. CDR3 sequence (DNA): TGTGCCACCTGGGATAGTAGACATGGTTGGTTCAAGATATTT.

This clone is a singleton in its sample. The V and J genes are TRGV10 and TRGJ1 or TRGJ2. TRGV10 is an ORF, and what it does is uncertain. This CDR3 contains 11 residues. J gave up 10 bases and V 10 bases, and 11 bases lay outside the gene matches. The DNA of the CDR3 is TGTGCTGCGTTGGAATACCCAAAGAAACTCTTT. Its protein product is CAALEYPKKLF.

By frequency in the sample, this clone is large. The rearrangement joins TRGV4 to TRGJ1 or TRGJ2. CDR3 length: 10 amino acids. Per germline, CDR1 EGSTGY and CDR2 YDSYTSSV. V lost 3 bases, J lost 7 bases, and 0 bases stayed unmatched. The CDR3 spells CATWDYKKLF. The CDR3 DNA reads as TGTGCCACCTGGGATTATAAGAAACTCTTT.

The chain links TRGV2 to TRGJP1. There are 13 residues in the CDR3. From germline, CDR1 is EGSNGY and CDR2 YDSYNSKV. The CDR3 loop is CAPGGGTGWFKIF. The CDR3 DNA is TGTGCACCTGGGGGGGGTACTGGTTGGTTCAAGATATTT.